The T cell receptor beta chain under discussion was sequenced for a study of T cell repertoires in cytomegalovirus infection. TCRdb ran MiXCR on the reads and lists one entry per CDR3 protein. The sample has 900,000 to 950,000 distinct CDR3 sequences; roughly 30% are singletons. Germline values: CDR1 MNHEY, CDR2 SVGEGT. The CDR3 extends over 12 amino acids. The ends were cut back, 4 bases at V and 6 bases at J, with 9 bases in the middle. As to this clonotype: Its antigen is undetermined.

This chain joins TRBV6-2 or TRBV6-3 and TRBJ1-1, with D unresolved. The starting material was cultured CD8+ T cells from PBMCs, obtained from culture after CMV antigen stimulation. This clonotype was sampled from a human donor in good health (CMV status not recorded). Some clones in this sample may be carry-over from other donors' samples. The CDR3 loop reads CASSWIDAEAFF. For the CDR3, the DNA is TGTGCCAGCAGTTGGATCGATGCTGAAGCTTTCTTT.